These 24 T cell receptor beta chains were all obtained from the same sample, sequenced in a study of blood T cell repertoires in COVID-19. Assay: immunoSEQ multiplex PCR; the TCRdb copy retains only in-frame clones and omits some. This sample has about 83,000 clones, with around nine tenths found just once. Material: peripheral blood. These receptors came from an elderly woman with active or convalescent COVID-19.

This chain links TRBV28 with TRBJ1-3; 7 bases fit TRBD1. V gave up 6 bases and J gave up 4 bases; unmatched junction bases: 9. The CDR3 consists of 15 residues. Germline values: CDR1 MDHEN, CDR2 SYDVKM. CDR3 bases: TGTGCCAGCAGGGACGGACAGGTCGGAGGAAACACCATATATTTT. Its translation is CASRDGQVGGNTIYF.

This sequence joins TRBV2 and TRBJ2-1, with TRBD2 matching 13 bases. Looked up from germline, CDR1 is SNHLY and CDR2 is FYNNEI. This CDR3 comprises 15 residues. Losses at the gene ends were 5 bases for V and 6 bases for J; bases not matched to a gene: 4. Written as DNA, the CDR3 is TGTGCCAGCAGTCTTACTAGCGGGGGGGGCAATGAGCAGTTCTTC. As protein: CASSLTSGGGNEQFF. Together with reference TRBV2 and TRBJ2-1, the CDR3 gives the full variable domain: EPEVTQTPSHQVTQMGQEVILRCVPISNHLYFYWYRQILGQKVEFLVSFYNNEISEKSEIFDDQFSVERPDGSNFTLKIRSTKLEDSAMYFCASSLTSGGGNEQFFGPGTRLTVL.

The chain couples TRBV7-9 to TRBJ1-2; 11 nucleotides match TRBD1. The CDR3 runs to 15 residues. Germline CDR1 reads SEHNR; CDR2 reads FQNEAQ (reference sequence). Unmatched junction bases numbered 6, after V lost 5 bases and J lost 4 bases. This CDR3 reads CASSRPDRGLYGYTF. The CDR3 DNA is TGTGCCAGCAGCAGGCCGGACAGGGGGCTCTATGGCTACACCTTC.

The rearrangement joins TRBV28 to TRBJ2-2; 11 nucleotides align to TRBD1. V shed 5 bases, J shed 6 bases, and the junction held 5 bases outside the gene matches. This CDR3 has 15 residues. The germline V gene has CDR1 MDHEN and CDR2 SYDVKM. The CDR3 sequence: CASSTGDRGSGELFF. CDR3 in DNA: TGTGCCAGCAGTACCGGGGACAGGGGGTCCGGGGAGCTGTTTTTT.

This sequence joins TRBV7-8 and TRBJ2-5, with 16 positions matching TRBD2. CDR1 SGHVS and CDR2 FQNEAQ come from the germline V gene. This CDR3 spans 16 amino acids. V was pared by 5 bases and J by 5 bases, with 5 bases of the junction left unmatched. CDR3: CASSPTGLAGGETQYF. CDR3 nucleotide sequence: TGTGCCAGCAGCCCTACGGGACTAGCGGGGGGGGAGACCCAGTACTTC.

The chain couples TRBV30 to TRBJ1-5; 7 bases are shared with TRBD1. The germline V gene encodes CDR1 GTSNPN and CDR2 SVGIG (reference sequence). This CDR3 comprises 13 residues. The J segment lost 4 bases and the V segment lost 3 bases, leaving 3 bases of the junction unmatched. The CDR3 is CAWSLQGNQPQHF. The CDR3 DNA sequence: TGTGCCTGGAGCTTACAGGGGAATCAGCCCCAGCATTTT.

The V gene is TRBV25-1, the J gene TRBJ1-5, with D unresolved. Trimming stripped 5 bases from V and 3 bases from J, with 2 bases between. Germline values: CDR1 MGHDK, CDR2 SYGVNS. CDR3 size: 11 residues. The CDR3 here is CASSHNQPQHF. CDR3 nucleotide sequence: TGTGCCAGCAGTCACAATCAGCCCCAGCATTTT.

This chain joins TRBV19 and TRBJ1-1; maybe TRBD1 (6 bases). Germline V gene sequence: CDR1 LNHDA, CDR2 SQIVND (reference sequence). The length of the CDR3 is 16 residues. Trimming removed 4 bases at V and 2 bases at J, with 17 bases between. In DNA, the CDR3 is TGTGCCAGTAGTACTCTTCGAACAGGGATTAACACTGAAGCTTTCTTT. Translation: CASSTLRTGINTEAFF. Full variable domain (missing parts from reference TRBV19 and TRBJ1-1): DGGITQSPKYLFRKEGQNVTLSCEQNLNHDAMYWYRQDPGQGLRLIYYSQIVNDFQKGDIAEGYSVSREKKESFPLTVTSAQKNPTAFYLCASSTLRTGINTEAFFGQGTRLTVV.

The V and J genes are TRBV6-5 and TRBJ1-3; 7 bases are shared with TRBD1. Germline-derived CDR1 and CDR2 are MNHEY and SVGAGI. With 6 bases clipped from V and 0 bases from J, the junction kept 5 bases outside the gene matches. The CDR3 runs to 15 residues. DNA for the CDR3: TGTGCCAGCAGAACGTCAGGGGGCTCTGGAAACACCATATATTTT. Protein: CASRTSGGSGNTIYF.

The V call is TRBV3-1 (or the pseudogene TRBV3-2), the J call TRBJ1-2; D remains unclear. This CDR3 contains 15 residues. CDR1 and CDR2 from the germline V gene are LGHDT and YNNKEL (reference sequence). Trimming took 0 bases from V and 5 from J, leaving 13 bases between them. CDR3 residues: CASSQDNGPKYGYTF. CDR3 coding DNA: TGTGCCAGCAGCCAAGATAACGGTCCCAAGTATGGCTACACCTTC.

The CDR3 region is CATSTGHGYTF. CDR3 sequence (DNA): TGTGCCACCAGCACAGGCCATGGCTACACCTTC. This rearrangement joins TRBV24-1 to TRBJ1-2; the D gene is possibly TRBD1 (5 bases). With 7 bases removed from V and 6 bases from J, the gap between germline ends came to 8 bases. Germline V gene sequence: CDR1 KGHDR, CDR2 SFDVKD. The CDR3 has 11 amino acids.

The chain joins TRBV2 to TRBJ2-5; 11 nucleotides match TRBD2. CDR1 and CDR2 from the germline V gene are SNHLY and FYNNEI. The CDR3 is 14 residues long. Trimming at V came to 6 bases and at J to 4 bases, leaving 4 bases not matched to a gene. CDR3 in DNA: TGTGCCAGCAGCCGCGGACTAGCGGGAGAGACCCAGTACTTC. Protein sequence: CASSRGLAGETQYF. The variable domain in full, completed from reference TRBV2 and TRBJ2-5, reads EPEVTQTPSHQVTQMGQEVILRCVPISNHLYFYWYRQILGQKVEFLVSFYNNEISEKSEIFDDQFSVERPDGSNFTLKIRSTKLEDSAMYFCASSRGLAGETQYFGPGTRLLVL.

The CDR3, as DNA: TGTGCCAGCAGCCCCACTGACAGTACTCCTTATAATTCACCCCTCCACTTT. Amino acid sequence: CASSPTDSTPYNSPLHF. V gene TRBV6-2 or TRBV6-3 combines with J gene TRBJ1-6; a weak D match, TRBD1 (5 bases). This CDR3 has 17 amino acids. Trimming cost V 6 bases and J 4 bases, with 19 bases left between them. In germline, CDR1 is MNHEY, CDR2 SVGEGT.

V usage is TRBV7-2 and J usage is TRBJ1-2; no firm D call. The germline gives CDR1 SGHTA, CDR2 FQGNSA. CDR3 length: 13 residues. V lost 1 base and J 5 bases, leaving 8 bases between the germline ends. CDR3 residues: CASSLEWAYGYTF. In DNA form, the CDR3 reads TGTGCCAGCAGCTTAGAGTGGGCTTATGGCTACACCTTC.

The CDR3 region is CASSLKEGAVGTDTQYF. CDR3 nucleotide sequence: TGTGCCAGCAGCTTAAAGGAGGGGGCTGTTGGCACAGATACGCAGTATTTT. The chain employs TRBV7-2 and TRBJ2-3; D might be TRBD1 (7 bases). CDR1 is SGHTA and CDR2 is FQGNSA in the germline V gene. Trimming cost V 2 bases and J 1 base, with 16 bases left between them. The CDR3 spans 17 residues.

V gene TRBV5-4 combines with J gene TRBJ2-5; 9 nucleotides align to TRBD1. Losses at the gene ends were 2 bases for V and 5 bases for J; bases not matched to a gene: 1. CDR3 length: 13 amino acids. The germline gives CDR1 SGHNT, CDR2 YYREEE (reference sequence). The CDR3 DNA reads TGTGCCAGCAGCTTAGACAGGGGGGAGACCCAGTACTTC. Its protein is CASSLDRGETQYF.

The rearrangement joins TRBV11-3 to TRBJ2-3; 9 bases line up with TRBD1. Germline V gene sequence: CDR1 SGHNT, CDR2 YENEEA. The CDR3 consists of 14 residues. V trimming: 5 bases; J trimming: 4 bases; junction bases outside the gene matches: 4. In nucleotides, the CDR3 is TGTGCCAGCAGCCCCCGGACAGGGGCAGATACGCAGTATTTT. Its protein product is CASSPRTGADTQYF.

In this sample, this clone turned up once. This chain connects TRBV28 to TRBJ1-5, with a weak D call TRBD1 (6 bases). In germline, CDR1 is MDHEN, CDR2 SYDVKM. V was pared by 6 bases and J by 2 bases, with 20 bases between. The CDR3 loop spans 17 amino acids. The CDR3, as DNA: TGTGCCAGCAGCCGTTGGGGGCAAGGAATTGGCAATCAGCCCCAGCATTTT. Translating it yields CASSRWGQGIGNQPQHF.

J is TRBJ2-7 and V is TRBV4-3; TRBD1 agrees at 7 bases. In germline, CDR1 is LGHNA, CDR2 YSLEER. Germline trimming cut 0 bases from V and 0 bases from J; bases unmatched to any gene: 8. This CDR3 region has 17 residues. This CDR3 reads CASSQDLPGQSSYEQYF. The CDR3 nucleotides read TGCGCCAGCAGCCAAGATCTACCGGGACAGAGCTCCTACGAGCAGTACTTC.

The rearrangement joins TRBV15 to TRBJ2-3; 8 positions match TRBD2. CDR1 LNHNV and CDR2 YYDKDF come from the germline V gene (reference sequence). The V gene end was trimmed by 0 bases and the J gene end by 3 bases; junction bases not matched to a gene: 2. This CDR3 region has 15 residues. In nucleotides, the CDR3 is TGTGCCACCAGCAGAGATCGGGGGGGGACAGATACGCAGTATTTT. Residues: CATSRDRGGTDTQYF.

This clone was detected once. CDR3 sequence: CSLRGTGGTSTDTQYF. CDR3 nucleotides: TGCAGCTTGCGGGGGACAGGGGGTACAAGCACAGATACGCAGTATTTT. The chain is built from TRBV29-1 and TRBJ2-3, with TRBD1 identical over 11 bases. This CDR3 is 16 amino acids long. The J segment lost 0 bases and the V segment lost 8 bases, leaving 10 bases of the junction unmatched. Germline V gene data show CDR1 as SQVTM and CDR2 as ANQGSEA.

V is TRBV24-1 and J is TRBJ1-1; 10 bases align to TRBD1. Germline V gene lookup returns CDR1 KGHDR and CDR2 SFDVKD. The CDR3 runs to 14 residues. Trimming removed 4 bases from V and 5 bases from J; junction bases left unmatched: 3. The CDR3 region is CATSEPGQGTEAFF. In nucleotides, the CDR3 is TGTGCCACCAGTGAGCCGGGACAGGGGACTGAAGCTTTCTTT.

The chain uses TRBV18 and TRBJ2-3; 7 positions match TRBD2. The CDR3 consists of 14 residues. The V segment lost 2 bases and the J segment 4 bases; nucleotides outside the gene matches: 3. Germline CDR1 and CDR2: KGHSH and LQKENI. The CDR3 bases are TGTGCCAGCTCACCAGTGGGAGGGCCAGATACGCAGTATTTT. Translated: CASSPVGGPDTQYF.

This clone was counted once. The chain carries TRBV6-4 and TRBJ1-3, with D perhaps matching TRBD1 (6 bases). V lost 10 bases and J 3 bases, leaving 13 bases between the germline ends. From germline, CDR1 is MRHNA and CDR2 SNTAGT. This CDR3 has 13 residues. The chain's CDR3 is CATSKGVGNTIYF. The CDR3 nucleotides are TGTGCCACATCCAAGGGGGTTGGAAACACCATATATTTT.